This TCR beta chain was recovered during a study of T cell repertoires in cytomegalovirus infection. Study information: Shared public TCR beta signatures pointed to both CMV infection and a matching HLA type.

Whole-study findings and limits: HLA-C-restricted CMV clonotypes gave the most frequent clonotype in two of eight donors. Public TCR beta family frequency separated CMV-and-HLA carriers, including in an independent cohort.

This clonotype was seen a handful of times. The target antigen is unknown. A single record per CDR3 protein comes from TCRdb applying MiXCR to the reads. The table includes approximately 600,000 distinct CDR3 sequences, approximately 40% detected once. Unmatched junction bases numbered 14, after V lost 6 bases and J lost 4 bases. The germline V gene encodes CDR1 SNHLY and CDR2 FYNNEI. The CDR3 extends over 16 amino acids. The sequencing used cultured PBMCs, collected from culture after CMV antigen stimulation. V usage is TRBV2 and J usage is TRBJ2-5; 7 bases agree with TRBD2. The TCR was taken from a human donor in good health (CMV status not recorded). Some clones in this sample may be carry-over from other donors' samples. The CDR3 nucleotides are TGTGCCAGCAGCGACGGTCGTATGTCGGGGGGAGAGACCCAGTACTTC. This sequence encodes CASSDGRMSGGETQYF.